These 32 T cell receptor beta chains share one sample of origin, sequenced in a study of vaccination and CD4 T cells after COVID-19. Antigens for these TCRs are unknown. Scientists ran DNA taken from cultured CD4+ T cells through the Oncomine TCR Beta short-read assay for sequencing. TCRdb called the PCR reads again in MiXCR, with one record for every CDR3 protein. The top ten clones hold approximately 29% of a sample with 8,500 to 14,000 distinct CDR3 sequences, approximately 40% of them seen once. The treatment here: approximately 11-day PBMC culture with coronavirus spike peptide pools or control peptides (ViraFEST assay). The specimen was CD4+ T cells from blood, cultured in vitro. Every receptor here comes from a human donor who had recovered from COVID-19.

The gene calls are TRBV6-2 or TRBV6-3 and TRBJ1-6; D is unclear. Germline V lookup: CDR1 MNHEY, CDR2 SVGEGT. The V end lost 9 bases, the J end lost 6 bases, and 12 bases lay between the germline ends. CDR3 size: 13 residues. CDR3 protein: CASGPTGNSPLHF. The CDR3 DNA reads TGTGCCAGTGGGCCCACCGGTAATTCACCCCTCCACTTT.

This sequence joins TRBV4-1 and TRBJ2-2; 7 bases line up with TRBD2. CDR1 and CDR2 from the germline V gene are MGHRA and YSYEKL. Trimming removed 4 bases from V and 1 base from J; junction bases left unmatched: 0. The CDR3 is 14 amino acids. CDR3 DNA sequence: TGCGCCAGCAGCCGGGAGGGGAACACCGGGGAGCTGTTTTTT. Its translation is CASSREGNTGELFF.

This chain links TRBV27 with TRBJ1-6; maybe TRBD1 (5 bases). Trimming stripped 6 bases from V and 10 bases from J, with 13 bases between. This CDR3 has 13 amino acids. Per germline, CDR1 MNHEY and CDR2 SMNVEV (reference sequence). The CDR3 reads CASSPWGDSPLHF. The DNA for the CDR3 is TGTGCCAGCAGCCCGTGGGGGGACTCACCCCTCCACTTT.

The J gene is TRBJ2-7, the V gene TRBV27; 10 bases map to TRBD2. The germline CDR1 and CDR2 sequences are MNHEY and SMNVEV (reference sequence). The CDR3 consists of 15 residues. The junction had 5 bases not matched to a gene; V was cut back by 2 bases and J by 4 bases. The CDR3 sequence is CASSLKREGRYEQYF. The CDR3 DNA reads TGTGCCAGCAGTTTAAAGCGGGAGGGCCGTTACGAGCAGTACTTC.

The sample holds one count of this clonotype. The V and J genes are TRBV29-1 and TRBJ2-1; D is undetermined. The CDR3 runs to 15 residues. The V gene lost 7 bases and the J gene lost 6 bases, with 22 bases spanning the gap. Germline assignment: CDR1 SQVTM and CDR2 ANQGSEA. DNA of the CDR3: TGCAGCGCCCCCCCTTTTGGTACGGCCCTCAATGAGCAGTTCTTC. The encoded protein is CSAPPFGTALNEQFF.

This chain connects TRBV24-1 to TRBJ2-1, with 12 bases identical to TRBD2. CDR3 length: 17 residues. Germline CDR1 reads KGHDR; CDR2 reads SFDVKD. Losses at the gene ends were 1 base for V and 6 bases for J; bases not matched to a gene: 6. Written as DNA, the CDR3 is TGTGCCACCAGTGATTTCCGGTCTAGCGGGAGGGCCAATGAGCAGTTCTTC. Amino acid sequence: CATSDFRSSGRANEQFF.

The chain is built from TRBV4-3 and TRBJ2-3; 12 bases line up with TRBD2. The junction had 11 bases not matched to a gene; V was cut back by 4 bases and J by 6 bases. The CDR3 contains 17 residues. Germline lookup yields CDR1 LGHNA and CDR2 YSLEER. CDR3 residues: CASSPLPLAGGEDTQYF. The CDR3 region has the DNA TGCGCCAGCAGCCCCCTCCCCCTAGCGGGAGGGGAGGATACGCAGTATTTT.

The chain carries TRBV6-5 and TRBJ2-2, with D maybe TRBD2 (5 bases). Germline assignment: CDR1 MNHEY and CDR2 SVGAGI. V was trimmed by 3 bases and J by 4 bases, leaving 21 bases between them. This CDR3 has 18 amino acids. CDR3 loop: CASSYQASYTIFTGELFF. The DNA of the CDR3 is TGTGCCAGCAGTTATCAGGCTAGCTACACCATTTTCACCGGGGAGCTGTTTTTT.

This clonotype was seen a few times. This rearrangement joins TRBV11-3 to TRBJ2-1; D remains ambiguous. Germline V gene data show CDR1 as SGHNT and CDR2 as YENEEA. The CDR3 spans 15 residues. V lost 3 bases, J lost 6 bases, and 15 bases lay in between. The CDR3 here is CASSFEARIGNEQFF. The CDR3 DNA reads TGTGCCAGCAGCTTTGAAGCTAGGATAGGCAATGAGCAGTTCTTC.

The chain has TRBV19 and TRBJ2-1; D is undetermined. The germline CDR1 and CDR2 sequences are LNHDA and SQIVND (reference sequence). The ends were cut back, 6 bases at V and 6 bases at J, with 15 bases in the middle. There are 14 residues in the CDR3. The CDR3 region is CASSQAFWLNEQFF. CDR3 DNA sequence: TGTGCCAGTAGCCAGGCGTTTTGGCTCAATGAGCAGTTCTTC.

This clonotype has a handful of counts. The chain has TRBV5-1 and TRBJ2-1; D unclear. CDR1 SGHRS and CDR2 YFSETQ come from the germline V gene. Trimming pared 0 bases from V and 8 bases from J, leaving 12 bases between. CDR3 length: 14 residues. This chain's CDR3 is CASSLGRPRDEQFF. The CDR3, as DNA: TGCGCCAGCAGCTTGGGTCGCCCCCGAGATGAGCAGTTCTTC.

This clonotype was counted between two and nine times. The rearrangement links TRBV6-1 to TRBJ2-1; D may match TRBD1 or TRBD2 (6 bases each). V was pared by 2 bases and J by 6 bases, with 14 bases between. Germline V gene lookup returns CDR1 MNHNS and CDR2 SASEGT. The CDR3 has 15 residues. CDR3 sequence (DNA): TGTGCCAGCAGTGAATTTGGGGGGCTCGGCAATGAGCAGTTCTTC. It encodes CASSEFGGLGNEQFF.

This clonotype was counted between two and nine times. This sequence joins TRBV7-2 and TRBJ2-7, with D unresolved. This CDR3 is 16 amino acids long. Trimming removed 1 base from V and 2 bases from J, with 15 bases in between. Germline lookup yields CDR1 SGHTA and CDR2 FQGNSA. As DNA, the CDR3 is TGTGCCAGCAGCTTAGGAGCAGTGACGACGACCTACGAGCAGTACTTC. The encoded protein is CASSLGAVTTTYEQYF.

The table lists this clonotype with a few counts. The chain links TRBV20-1 to TRBJ1-2; the D is unclear. Between the trimmed V and J ends, which lost 6 bases and 6 bases, there was a span of 11 bases. This CDR3 comprises 11 residues. Germline CDR1 reads DFQATT; CDR2 reads SNEGSKA (reference sequence). The CDR3 DNA follows: TGCAGTGCCATGCCGACCCATGGCTACACCTTC. Translating gives CSAMPTHGYTF.

The genes are TRBV27 and TRBJ2-1; D unresolved. The CDR3 has 14 residues. V lost 7 bases, J lost 7 bases, and 17 bases lay in between. CDR1 is MNHEY and CDR2 is SMNVEV in the germline V gene (reference sequence). CDR3 DNA: TGTGCCAGCACGAGGTGGTTAGGGTATAATGAGCAGTTCTTC. It translates to CASTRWLGYNEQFF.

V gene TRBV28 combines with J gene TRBJ2-7; 9 nucleotides line up with TRBD1. The V gene's germline CDR1 is MDHEN and CDR2 SYDVKM. V lost 7 bases, J lost 2 bases, and 6 bases stayed unmatched. The CDR3 loop spans 14 amino acids. The CDR3 region is CASTGTGSTYEQYF. The DNA for the CDR3 is TGTGCCAGCACCGGGACAGGGAGCACCTACGAGCAGTACTTC.

This clonotype has only a few counts. J is TRBJ2-7 and V is TRBV6-2 or TRBV6-3; D may be TRBD2 (6 bases). The CDR3 has 15 amino acids. CDR1 and CDR2 from the germline V gene are MNHEY and SVGEGT. V was trimmed by 6 bases and J by 6 bases, leaving 21 bases between them. CDR3 amino acids: CASRPGDGRKGEQYF. In DNA, the CDR3 is TGTGCCAGCAGACCGGGGGACGGGAGAAAGGGCGAGCAGTACTTC.

DNA for the CDR3: TGTGCCAGCAGCCCCCATATCGAGGTAGTAGACTACGAGCAGTACTTC. It yields the protein CASSPHIEVVDYEQYF. J is TRBJ2-7 and V is TRBV21-1. TRBV21-1 is an annotated pseudogene. The CDR3 totals 16 residues.

The V and J genes are TRBV4-2 and TRBJ2-3, with D perhaps being TRBD1 or TRBD2 (5 bases each). Germline V gene sequence: CDR1 LGHNA, CDR2 YNFKEQ. The V gene lost 0 bases and the J gene lost 3 bases, with 16 bases spanning the gap. This CDR3 contains 17 residues. The DNA for the CDR3 is TGTGCCAGCAGCCAAGATCCCTCAACGGGGCGTACAGATACGCAGTATTTT. This sequence encodes CASSQDPSTGRTDTQYF.

J is TRBJ1-6 and V is TRBV7-3; D is uncertain. CDR3 size: 15 residues. Germline V gene sequence: CDR1 SGHTA, CDR2 FQGTGA. The V and J ends lost 2 bases and 5 bases respectively, with 10 bases between them. The CDR3 reads CASSLGTGNNSPLHF. CDR3 bases: TGTGCCAGCAGCTTAGGAACTGGGAATAATTCACCCCTCCACTTT.

This rearrangement joins TRBV20-1 to TRBJ1-1; 7 bases are shared with TRBD1. The germline CDR1 and CDR2 sequences are DFQATT and SNEGSKA (reference sequence). The CDR3 is 15 amino acids. J was trimmed by 0 bases and V by 6 bases; bases with no gene match: 10. The chain's CDR3 is CSARQGGNVNTEAFF. The CDR3 DNA follows: TGCAGTGCCAGACAGGGTGGGAATGTGAACACTGAAGCTTTCTTT.

This clonotype was counted between two and nine times. The rearrangement uses TRBV7-6 and TRBJ1-4; 7 nucleotides line up with TRBD1. V was clipped by 4 bases and J by 3 bases; unmatched bases: 8. The CDR3 is made up of 16 amino acids. CDR1 is SGHVS and CDR2 is FNYEAQ in the germline V gene. CDR3 protein: CASSSTGVRSNEKLFF. CDR3 DNA sequence: TGTGCCAGCAGCTCAACAGGGGTGCGTTCTAATGAAAAACTGTTTTTT.

This chain uses TRBV6-5 with TRBJ1-2; 7 nucleotides align to TRBD1. The CDR3 extends over 14 amino acids. Germline V gene data show CDR1 as MNHEY and CDR2 as SVGAGI. V shed 4 bases and J 4 bases; nucleotides not matched to a gene: 6. The CDR3 sequence is CASSSPGQIYGYTF. CDR3 nucleotides: TGTGCCAGCAGTTCTCCGGGACAGATCTATGGCTACACCTTC.

The CDR3 protein is CASSDNLSSGANVLTF. CDR3 bases: TGTGCCAGTAGTGACAATTTATCCTCTGGGGCCAACGTCCTGACTTTC. The genes are TRBV19 and TRBJ2-6; D ambiguous. This CDR3 has 16 residues. The ends were cut back, 5 bases at V and 0 bases at J, with 11 bases in the middle. CDR1 LNHDA and CDR2 SQIVND come from the germline V gene (reference sequence).

V and J are TRBV6-1 and TRBJ1-6; possible D gene TRBD1, 6 bases. The CDR3 is made up of 17 amino acids. V dropped 7 bases and J dropped 7 bases, with 23 bases sitting between them. Germline values: CDR1 MNHNS, CDR2 SASEGT. Here the CDR3 DNA reads TGTGCCAGCACTACATGGTTGGGAGGGAGGGGGAATTCACCCCTCCACTTT. This codes for CASTTWLGGRGNSPLHF.

This chain joins TRBV28 and TRBJ1-2; D perhaps matches TRBD1 (6 bases). The germline gives CDR1 MDHEN, CDR2 SYDVKM. The CDR3 covers 16 residues. Trimming pared 5 bases from V and 4 bases from J, leaving 20 bases between. CDR3 nucleotides: TGTGCCAGCAGTGTCGCCGGGGGGGCCCTTGGCTATGGCTACACCTTC. Encoded protein: CASSVAGGALGYGYTF.

The chain employs TRBV5-1 and TRBJ2-5; D possibly corresponds to TRBD1 (6 bases). The germline gives CDR1 SGHRS, CDR2 YFSETQ. The CDR3 is made up of 13 amino acids. Trimming removed 0 bases at V and 8 bases at J, with 11 bases between. The CDR3 region is CASSLEGVSTQYF. CDR3 coding DNA: TGCGCCAGCAGCTTGGAGGGGGTATCAACCCAGTACTTC.

The chain uses TRBV6-5 and TRBJ1-1; TRBD1 matches 9 bases. With 4 bases clipped from V and 4 bases from J, the junction kept 7 bases outside the gene matches. This CDR3 region has 15 residues. Germline CDR1 MNHEY, CDR2 SVGAGI. Here the CDR3 reads CASSSVGQGSTEAFF. The CDR3 DNA sequence: TGTGCCAGCAGTTCCGTCGGACAGGGGTCCACTGAAGCTTTCTTT.

This clonotype was detected a few times. The chain joins TRBV2 to TRBJ2-3; D is undetermined. V was clipped by 4 bases and J by 6 bases, with 8 bases between them. This CDR3 region has 12 residues. The V gene's germline CDR1 is SNHLY and CDR2 FYNNEI. The CDR3, as DNA: TGTGCCAGCAGTGTCCTAGAGGATACGCAGTATTTT. Its translation: CASSVLEDTQYF.

A few counts support this clonotype. The rearrangement links TRBV11-2 to TRBJ2-1; possibly TRBD1 for D (5 bases). The germline V and J ends were trimmed by 0 bases and 0 bases, with 9 bases remaining between them. The CDR3 runs to 16 residues. Germline loops: CDR1 SGHAT, CDR2 FQNNGV. The CDR3 nucleotides read TGTGCCAGCAGCTTAGATAGGGGTAGCTCCTACAATGAGCAGTTCTTC. Translating gives CASSLDRGSSYNEQFF.

This clonotype occurred a few times. J is TRBJ1-1 and V is TRBV6-1; TRBD1 aligns across 7 bases. The germline V gene encodes CDR1 MNHNS and CDR2 SASEGT. The CDR3 is made up of 13 amino acids. The V gene end was trimmed by 7 bases and the J gene end by 0 bases; junction bases not matched to a gene: 2. The CDR3: CASKQGMNTEAFF. As DNA, the CDR3 is TGTGCCAGCAAACAGGGGATGAACACTGAAGCTTTCTTT.

This chain joins TRBV20-1 and TRBJ2-3; D is possibly TRBD2 (6 bases). Trimming took off 5 bases at V and 1 base at J, with 13 bases between the two ends. Germline CDR1 DFQATT, CDR2 SNEGSKA (reference sequence). The CDR3 consists of 14 residues. The CDR3 DNA reads as TGCAGTGCTGGGGTGGCTAGCGGCACAGATACGCAGTATTTT. Translated: CSAGVASGTDTQYF.